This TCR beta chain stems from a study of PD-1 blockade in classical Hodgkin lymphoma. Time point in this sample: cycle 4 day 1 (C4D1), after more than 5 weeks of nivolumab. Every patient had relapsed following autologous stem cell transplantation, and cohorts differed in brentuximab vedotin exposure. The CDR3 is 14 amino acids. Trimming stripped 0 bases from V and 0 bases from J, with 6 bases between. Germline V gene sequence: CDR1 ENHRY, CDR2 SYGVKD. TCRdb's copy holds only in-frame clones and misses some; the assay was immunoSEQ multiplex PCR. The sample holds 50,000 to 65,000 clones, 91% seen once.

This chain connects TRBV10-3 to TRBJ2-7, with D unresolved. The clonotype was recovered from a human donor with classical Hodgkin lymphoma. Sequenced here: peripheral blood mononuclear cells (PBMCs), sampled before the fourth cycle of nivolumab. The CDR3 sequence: CAISESWSSYEQYF. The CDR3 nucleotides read TGTGCCATCAGTGAGTCGTGGAGCTCCTACGAGCAGTACTTC.